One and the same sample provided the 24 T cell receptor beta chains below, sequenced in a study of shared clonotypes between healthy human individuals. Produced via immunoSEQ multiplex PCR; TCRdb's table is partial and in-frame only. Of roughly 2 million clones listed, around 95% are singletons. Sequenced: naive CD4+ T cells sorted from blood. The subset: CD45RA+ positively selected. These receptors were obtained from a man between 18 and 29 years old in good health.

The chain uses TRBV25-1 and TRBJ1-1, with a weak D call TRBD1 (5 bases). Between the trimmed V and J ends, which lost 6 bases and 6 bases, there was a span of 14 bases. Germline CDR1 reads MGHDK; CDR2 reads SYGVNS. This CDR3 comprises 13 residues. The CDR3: CASRAPGIAEAFF. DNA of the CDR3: TGTGCCAGCAGAGCCCCAGGGATCGCTGAAGCTTTCTTT.

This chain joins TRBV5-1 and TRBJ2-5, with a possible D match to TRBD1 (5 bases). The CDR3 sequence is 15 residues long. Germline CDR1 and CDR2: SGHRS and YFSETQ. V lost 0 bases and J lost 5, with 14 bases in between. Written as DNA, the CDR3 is TGCGCCAGCAGCTTGGCAGGGCCCCCCAGGGAGACCCAGTACTTC. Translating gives CASSLAGPPRETQYF.

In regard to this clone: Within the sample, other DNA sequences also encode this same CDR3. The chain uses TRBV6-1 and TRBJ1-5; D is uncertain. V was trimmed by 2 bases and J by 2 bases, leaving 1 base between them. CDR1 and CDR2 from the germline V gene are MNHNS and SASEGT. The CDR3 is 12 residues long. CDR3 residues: CASSERNQPQHF. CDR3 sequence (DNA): TGTGCCAGCAGTGAACGCAATCAGCCCCAGCATTTT.

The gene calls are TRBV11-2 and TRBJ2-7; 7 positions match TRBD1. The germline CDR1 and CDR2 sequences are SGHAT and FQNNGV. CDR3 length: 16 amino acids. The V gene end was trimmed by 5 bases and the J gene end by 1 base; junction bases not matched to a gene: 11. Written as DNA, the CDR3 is TGTGCCAGCAGCACTCAAGGGAAGACAGGGTCCTACGAGCAGTACTTC. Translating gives CASSTQGKTGSYEQYF.

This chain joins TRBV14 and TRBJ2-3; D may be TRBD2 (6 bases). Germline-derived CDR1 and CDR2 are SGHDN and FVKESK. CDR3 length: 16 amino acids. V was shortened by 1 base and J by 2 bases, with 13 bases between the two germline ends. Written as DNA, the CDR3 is TGTGCCAGCAGCCAAGGGCGGGGTCCCCACACAGATACGCAGTATTTT. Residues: CASSQGRGPHTDTQYF.

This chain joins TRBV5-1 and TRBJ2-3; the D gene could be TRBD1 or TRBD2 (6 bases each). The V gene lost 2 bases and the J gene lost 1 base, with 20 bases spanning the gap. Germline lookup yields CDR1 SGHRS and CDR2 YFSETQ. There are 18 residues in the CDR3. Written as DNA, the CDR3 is TGCGCCAGCAGCTTAAAACATTTAACGGGGGCCCGCACAGATACGCAGTATTTT. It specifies CASSLKHLTGARTDTQYF. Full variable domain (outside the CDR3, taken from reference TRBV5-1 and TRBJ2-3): KAGVTQTPRYLIKTRGQQVTLSCSPISGHRSVSWYQQTPGQGLQFLFEYFSETQRNKGNFPGRFSGRQFSNSRSEMNVSTLELGDSALYLCASSLKHLTGARTDTQYFGPGTRLTVL.

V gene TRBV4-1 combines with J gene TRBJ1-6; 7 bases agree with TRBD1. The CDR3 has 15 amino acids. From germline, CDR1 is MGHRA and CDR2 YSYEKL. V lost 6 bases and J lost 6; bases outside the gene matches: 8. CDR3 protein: CASRPRQGSNSPLHF. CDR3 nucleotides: TGCGCCAGCAGGCCTCGACAGGGATCTAATTCACCCCTCCACTTT.

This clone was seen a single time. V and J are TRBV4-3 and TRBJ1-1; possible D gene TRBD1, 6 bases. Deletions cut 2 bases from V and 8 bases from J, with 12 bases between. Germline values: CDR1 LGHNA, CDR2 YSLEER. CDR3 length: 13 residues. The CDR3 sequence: CASSQRTTGEAFF. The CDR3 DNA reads TGCGCCAGCAGCCAACGTACCACAGGGGAAGCTTTCTTT.

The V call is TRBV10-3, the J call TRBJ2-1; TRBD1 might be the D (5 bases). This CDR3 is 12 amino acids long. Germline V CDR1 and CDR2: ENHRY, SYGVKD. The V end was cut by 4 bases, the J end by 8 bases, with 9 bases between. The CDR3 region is CAISAGSDEQFF. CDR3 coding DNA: TGTGCCATCAGTGCAGGGTCCGATGAGCAGTTCTTC.

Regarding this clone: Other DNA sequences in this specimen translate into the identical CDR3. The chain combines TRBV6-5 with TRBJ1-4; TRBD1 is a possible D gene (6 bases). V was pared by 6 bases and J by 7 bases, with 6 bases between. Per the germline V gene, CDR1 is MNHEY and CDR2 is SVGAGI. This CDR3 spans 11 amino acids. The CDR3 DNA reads TGTGCCAGCAGCAGGGGTGAAAAACTGTTTTTT. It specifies CASSRGEKLFF.

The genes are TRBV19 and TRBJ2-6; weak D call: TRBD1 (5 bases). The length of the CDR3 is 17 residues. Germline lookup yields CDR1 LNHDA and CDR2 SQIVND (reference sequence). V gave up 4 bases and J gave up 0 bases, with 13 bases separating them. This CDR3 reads CASSTRVGDSGANVLTF. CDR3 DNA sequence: TGTGCCAGTAGTACCCGAGTAGGGGACTCTGGGGCCAACGTCCTGACTTTC.

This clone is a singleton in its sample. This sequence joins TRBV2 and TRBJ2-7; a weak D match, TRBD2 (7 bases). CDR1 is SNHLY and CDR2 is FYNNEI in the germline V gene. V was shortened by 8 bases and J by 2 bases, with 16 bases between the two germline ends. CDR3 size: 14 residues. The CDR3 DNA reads TGTGCCAGCCAGGAGGGGGGGGCGGCCTACGAGCAGTACTTC. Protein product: CASQEGGAAYEQYF.

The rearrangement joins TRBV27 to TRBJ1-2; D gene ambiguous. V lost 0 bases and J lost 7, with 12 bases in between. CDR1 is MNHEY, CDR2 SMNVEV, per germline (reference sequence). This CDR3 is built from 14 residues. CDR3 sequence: CASSLSDSWGGYTF. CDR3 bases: TGTGCCAGCAGTTTATCCGACTCCTGGGGTGGCTACACCTTC.

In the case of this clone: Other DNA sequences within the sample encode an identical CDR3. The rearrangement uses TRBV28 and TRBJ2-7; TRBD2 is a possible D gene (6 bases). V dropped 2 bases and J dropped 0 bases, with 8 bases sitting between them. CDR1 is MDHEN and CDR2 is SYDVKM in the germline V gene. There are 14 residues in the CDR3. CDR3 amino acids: CASSLGGSSYEQYF. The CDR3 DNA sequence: TGTGCCAGCAGTTTAGGGGGGAGCTCCTACGAGCAGTACTTC.

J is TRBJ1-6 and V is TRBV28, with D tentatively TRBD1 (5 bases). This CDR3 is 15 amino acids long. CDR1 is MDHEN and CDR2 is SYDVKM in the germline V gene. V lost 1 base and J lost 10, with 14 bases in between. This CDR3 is CASSLSGGGESPLHF. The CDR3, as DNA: TGTGCCAGCAGTTTATCTGGTGGGGGTGAATCACCCCTCCACTTT.

The CDR3 spells CAISDRTEDDEQYF. Here the CDR3 DNA reads TGTGCCATCAGTGATAGGACTGAAGACGACGAGCAGTACTTC. The chain combines TRBV10-3 with TRBJ2-7, with D perhaps TRBD2 (5 bases). The CDR3 totals 14 residues. V was shortened by 3 bases and J by 5 bases, with 14 bases between the two germline ends. CDR1 is ENHRY and CDR2 is SYGVKD in the germline V gene.

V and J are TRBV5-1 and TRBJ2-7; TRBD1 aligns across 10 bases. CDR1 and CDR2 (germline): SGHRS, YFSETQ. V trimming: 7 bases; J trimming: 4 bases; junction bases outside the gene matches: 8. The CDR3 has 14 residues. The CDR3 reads CASSRGTGAYEQYF. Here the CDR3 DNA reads TGCGCCAGCTCCCGCGGGACAGGGGCGTACGAGCAGTACTTC. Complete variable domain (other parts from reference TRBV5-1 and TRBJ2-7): KAGVTQTPRYLIKTRGQQVTLSCSPISGHRSVSWYQQTPGQGLQFLFEYFSETQRNKGNFPGRFSGRQFSNSRSEMNVSTLELGDSALYLCASSRGTGAYEQYFGPGTRLTVT.

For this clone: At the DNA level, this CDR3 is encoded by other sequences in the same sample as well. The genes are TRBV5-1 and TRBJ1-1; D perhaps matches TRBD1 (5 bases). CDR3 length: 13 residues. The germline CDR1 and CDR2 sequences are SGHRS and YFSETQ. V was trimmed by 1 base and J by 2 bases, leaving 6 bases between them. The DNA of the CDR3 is TGCGCCAGCAGCTTGCAGGGTAACACTGAAGCTTTCTTT. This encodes CASSLQGNTEAFF.

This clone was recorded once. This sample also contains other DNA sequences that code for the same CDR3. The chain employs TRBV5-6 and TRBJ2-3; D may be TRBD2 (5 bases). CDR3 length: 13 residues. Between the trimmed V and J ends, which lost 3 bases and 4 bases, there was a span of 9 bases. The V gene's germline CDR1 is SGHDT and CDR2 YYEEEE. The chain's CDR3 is CASSSGTADTQYF. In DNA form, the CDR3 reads TGTGCCAGCAGCTCGGGAACAGCAGATACGCAGTATTTT.

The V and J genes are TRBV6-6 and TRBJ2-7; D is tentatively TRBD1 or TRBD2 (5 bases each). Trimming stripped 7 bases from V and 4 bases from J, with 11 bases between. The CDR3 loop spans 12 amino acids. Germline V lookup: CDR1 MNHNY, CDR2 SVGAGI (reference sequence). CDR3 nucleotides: TGTGCCAGCACCCGGGACGAGTACGAGCAGTACTTC. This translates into CASTRDEYEQYF.

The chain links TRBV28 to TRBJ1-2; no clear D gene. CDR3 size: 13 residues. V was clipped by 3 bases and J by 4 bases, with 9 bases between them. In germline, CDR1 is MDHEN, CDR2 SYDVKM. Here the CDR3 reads CASSLGRVYGYTF. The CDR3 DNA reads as TGTGCCAGCAGTTTGGGGAGGGTCTATGGCTACACCTTC.

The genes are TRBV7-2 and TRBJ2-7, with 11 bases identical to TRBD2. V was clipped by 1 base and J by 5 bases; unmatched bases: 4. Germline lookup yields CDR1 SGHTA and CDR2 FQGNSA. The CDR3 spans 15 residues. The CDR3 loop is CASSLDSGRANEQYF. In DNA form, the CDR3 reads TGTGCCAGCAGCTTAGATAGCGGGAGGGCCAACGAGCAGTACTTC.

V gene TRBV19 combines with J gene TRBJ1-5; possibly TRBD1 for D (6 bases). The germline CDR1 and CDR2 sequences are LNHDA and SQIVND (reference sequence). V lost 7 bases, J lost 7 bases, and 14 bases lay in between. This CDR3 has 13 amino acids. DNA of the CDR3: TGTGCCAGTAAGGGGGAGGTGGGACAGCCCCAGCATTTT. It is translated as CASKGEVGQPQHF.

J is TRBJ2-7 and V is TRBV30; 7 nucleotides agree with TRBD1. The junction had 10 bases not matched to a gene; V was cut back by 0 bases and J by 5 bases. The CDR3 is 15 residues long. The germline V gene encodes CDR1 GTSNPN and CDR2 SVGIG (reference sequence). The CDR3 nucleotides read TGTGCCTGGAGTGTCCGACAGGGCCTTTTCCACGAGCAGTACTTC. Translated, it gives CAWSVRQGLFHEQYF.